The next 18 T cell receptor beta chains were all read from a single sample in a study of Graves' ophthalmopathy and Graves' hyperthyroidism. Amplified material comprised TCR beta CDR3 regions derived from RNA transcripts. HTBI-primed first-round RT-PCR preceded second-round multiplex PCR. TCRdb analysed the multiplex PCR reads with MiXCR anew, one entry per CDR3 protein. The sample carries 200,000 to 250,000 distinct CDR3 sequences, 40% to 50% recorded once. The sequenced sample consisted of peripheral blood. The receptor source for this set is an adult man with Graves' ophthalmopathy.

The chain recombines TRBV7-8 with TRBJ2-2; TRBD1 matches 11 bases. J gave up 4 bases and V 2 bases, and 6 bases lay outside the gene matches. CDR1 is SGHVS and CDR2 is FQNEAQ in the germline V gene. The CDR3 covers 17 residues. The CDR3 DNA is TGTGCCAGCAGCTTAACAGGACAGGGGGCGGGCACCGGGGAGCTGTTTTTT. It encodes CASSLTGQGAGTGELFF.

In its sample, this clonotype was seen many times. V usage is TRBV7-8 and J usage is TRBJ2-5; 8 nucleotides line up with TRBD2. Germline CDR1 is SGHVS and CDR2 is FQNEAQ. V lost 5 bases and J lost 1; bases outside the gene matches: 9. This CDR3 is built from 16 residues. The CDR3 reads CASSPRSGGPQETQYF. CDR3 bases: TGTGCCAGCAGCCCCCGGAGCGGGGGCCCCCAAGAGACCCAGTACTTC.

V usage is TRBV7-2 and J usage is TRBJ1-5; 9 bases align to TRBD1. Unmatched junction bases numbered 5, after V lost 3 bases and J lost 2 bases. The CDR3 has 16 amino acids. Per the germline V gene, CDR1 is SGHTA and CDR2 is FQGNSA. The DNA of the CDR3 is TGTGCCAGCAGCTTGGGGACAGGGTTAGGCAATCAGCCCCAGCATTTT. Its translation is CASSLGTGLGNQPQHF.

This clonotype occurred once. The chain employs TRBV12-3 or TRBV12-4 and TRBJ2-5, with D unresolved. The V end was cut by 6 bases, the J end by 7 bases, with 12 bases between. This CDR3 comprises 12 residues. In DNA, the CDR3 is TGTGCCAGCAGCCAAACCGCGCGGACCCAGTACTTC. Translating it yields CASSQTARTQYF.

The genes are TRBV7-9 and TRBJ2-5, with D hard to call. The V gene lost 3 bases and the J gene lost 2 bases, with 7 bases spanning the gap. The CDR3 runs to 13 residues. Germline values: CDR1 SEHNR, CDR2 FQNEAQ (reference sequence). CDR3 residues: CASSFGSQETQYF. CDR3 nucleotide sequence: TGTGCCAGCAGCTTCGGCAGTCAAGAGACCCAGTACTTC.

Worth noting for this clonotype: The CDR3 carries no conserved terminal phenylalanine or tryptophan, so it likely arises from a read error. The DNA is left out, because the CDR3 cannot be placed on it with certainty; the CDR3 is given as TCRdb lists it. The chain is built from TRBV10-3 and TRBJ1-3; the table assigns TRBD1, which was not confirmed against the DNA. Germline CDR1 ENHRY, CDR2 SYGVKD. Both ends counted, the CDR3 spans 9 residues. CDR3 amino acids: CAITERTGT.

The chain is built from TRBV10-2 and TRBJ1-3, with D possibly TRBD1 on 5 matching bases. CDR1 is WSHSY and CDR2 is SAAADI in the germline V gene. The CDR3 is 16 residues long. V was cut by 3 bases and J by 0 bases, with 12 bases left in between. The CDR3 spells CASSDGTGSSGNTIYF. CDR3 sequence (DNA): TGCGCCAGCAGTGATGGAACAGGCTCCTCTGGAAACACCATATATTTT.

The chain is built from TRBV10-3 and TRBJ1-2, with 7 bases identical to TRBD1. Germline CDR1 and CDR2: ENHRY and SYGVKD. V was clipped by 11 bases and J by 4 bases; unmatched bases: 16. CDR3 size: 15 residues. CDR3 nucleotide sequence: TGTGCCGTACGCGCGGCGGGACAGCAGCCCTATGGCTACACCTTC. This encodes CAVRAAGQQPYGYTF.

V and J are TRBV11-1 and TRBJ2-7; 8 bases are shared with TRBD2. The CDR3 extends over 16 amino acids. V lost 4 bases and J lost 1; bases outside the gene matches: 9. CDR1 SGHAT and CDR2 FQDESV come from the germline V gene (reference sequence). The CDR3 nucleotides read TGTGCCAGCAGCTGGCGCACTAGCGGTTTTTCCTACGAGCAGTACTTC. Its protein is CASSWRTSGFSYEQYF.

The V and J genes are TRBV19 and TRBJ2-2, with D perhaps TRBD2 (6 bases). Trimming left V 1 base short and J 10 bases short, with 10 bases between. The CDR3 contains 13 residues. Germline V gene lookup returns CDR1 LNHDA and CDR2 SQIVND (reference sequence). The CDR3 here is CASSIGGVQELFF. Written as DNA, the CDR3 is TGTGCCAGTAGTATAGGGGGGGTGCAGGAGCTGTTTTTT. Full variable domain (missing parts from reference TRBV19 and TRBJ2-2): DGGITQSPKYLFRKEGQNVTLSCEQNLNHDAMYWYRQDPGQGLRLIYYSQIVNDFQKGDIAEGYSVSREKKESFPLTVTSAQKNPTAFYLCASSIGGVQELFFGEGSRLTVL.

The V call is TRBV20-1, the J call TRBJ2-5; D perhaps matches TRBD2 (5 bases). This CDR3 is built from 15 residues. Germline V CDR1 and CDR2: DFQATT, SNEGSKA (reference sequence). Trimming took off 3 bases at V and 1 base at J, with 15 bases between the two ends. This CDR3 is CSASSPSGSQETQYF. The DNA for the CDR3 is TGCAGTGCTAGTTCCCCCTCGGGGAGCCAAGAGACCCAGTACTTC.

This clonotype was detected only once. V and J are TRBV2 and TRBJ1-5, with 8 nucleotides matching TRBD1. With V trimmed by 6 bases and J by 2 bases, 6 bases remained unmatched. This CDR3 region has 15 residues. CDR1 is SNHLY, CDR2 FYNNEI, per germline. The CDR3 here is CASRSQGAGNQPQHF. CDR3 nucleotide sequence: TGTGCCAGCAGAAGTCAGGGGGCCGGCAATCAGCCCCAGCATTTT.

The chain combines TRBV7-2 with TRBJ1-2; 8 positions agree with TRBD1. V was pared by 5 bases and J by 10 bases, with 18 bases of the junction left unmatched. Germline V gene data show CDR1 as SGHTA and CDR2 as FQGNSA. This CDR3 region has 16 residues. The DNA of the CDR3 is TGTGCCAGCAGCAGCAGCACAGGGGGGGGTTTGAGTGACTACACCTTC. Its protein is CASSSSTGGGLSDYTF.

The rearrangement joins TRBV6-5 to TRBJ2-5; D is ambiguous. V was trimmed by 2 bases and J by 5 bases, leaving 15 bases between them. Looked up from germline, CDR1 is MNHEY and CDR2 is SVGAGI. There are 15 residues in the CDR3. The CDR3 DNA sequence: TGTGCCAGCAGTTACGTATCGTCCAGTCGGGAGACCCAGTACTTC. Protein product: CASSYVSSSRETQYF.

The rearrangement joins TRBV11-2 to TRBJ1-2, with TRBD1 identical over 8 bases. Germline trimming cut 3 bases from V and 4 bases from J; bases unmatched to any gene: 4. CDR1 is SGHAT and CDR2 is FQNNGV in the germline V gene. This CDR3 region has 14 residues. CDR3 bases: TGTGCCAGCAGCTTTGGACAGGGATTCTATGGCTACACCTTC. As protein: CASSFGQGFYGYTF.

This clonotype was observed a handful of times. The chain combines TRBV7-3 with TRBJ1-1; tentatively, D is TRBD1 (5 bases). Germline assignment: CDR1 SGHTA and CDR2 FQGTGA. Trimming pared 0 bases from V and 4 bases from J, leaving 15 bases between. The CDR3 is made up of 16 amino acids. The CDR3 DNA follows: TGTGCCAGCAGCTTAACACCCAGGGATGATGGCACTGAAGCTTTCTTT. This translates into CASSLTPRDDGTEAFF.

This clonotype was seen a few times. V gene TRBV12-3 or TRBV12-4 combines with J gene TRBJ1-2; D possibly corresponds to TRBD1 (5 bases). CDR3 length: 12 amino acids. V was trimmed by 6 bases and J by 7 bases, leaving 12 bases between them. Here the CDR3 reads CASSQGYGGYTF. In DNA, the CDR3 is TGTGCCAGCAGCCAGGGATATGGTGGCTACACCTTC.

With respect to this clonotype: At one boundary the junction diverges from the germline segment, which might be a read error. The V call is TRBV7-9, the J call TRBJ2-7, with TRBD2 matching over 7 bases. Germline V gene sequence: CDR1 SEHNR, CDR2 FQNEAQ (reference sequence). This CDR3 contains 15 residues. DNA of the CDR3: TGCGCCAGCAGCCAAGCCCGGGAGGCCTCCTACGGGCAGTACTTC. Encoded protein: CASSQAREASYGQYF.